Listed below are T cell receptor beta chains from one sample, sequenced in a study of shared clonotypes between healthy human individuals. Sequencing was performed with immunoSEQ multiplex PCR; in TCRdb, only in-frame clones are kept and a portion is missing. The table lists fewer than 850,000 clones, around 90% of them singletons. Sequenced sample: memory CD8+ T cells from PBMCs. These receptors all stem from a man between 18 and 35 years old in good health. Some clones in this sample may be carry-over from other donors' samples. Each CDR3 is given with its conserved first and last residue. A D gene is named only where the DNA matches it firmly. Size values are once, few and many counts, or a class for expanded clones, and some rows have none.

.	TRBJ2-5	TRBD2	15	TRBV6-5	TGTGCCAGCAAGATACTAGCGGGAGAGGGAGAGACCCAGTACTTC	CASKILAGEGETQYF
.	TRBJ2-7	TRBD2	14	TRBV2	TGTGCCAGCAGGAGCGGGAGGGTTCTCTACGAGCAGTACTTC	CASRSGRVLYEQYF
.	TRBJ2-1	.	13	TRBV29-1	TGCAGCGTTGTTCTCCCGGGATACAATGAGCAGTTCTTC	CSVVLPGYNEQFF
.	TRBJ1-5	.	16	TRBV27	TGTGCCAGCAAACCCGGAAGAGAGGGTAGCAATCAGCCCCAGCATTTT	CASKPGREGSNQPQHF
.	TRBJ1-1	.	17	TRBV28	TGTGCCAGCAGTTTATTAGGGTGGGAGGGGGTGAGCACTGAAGCTTTCTTT	CASSLLGWEGVSTEAFF
.	TRBJ1-2	TRBD1	17	TRBV15	TGTGCCACCAGCAACCCGAGGGTCGACAGGGCGGACTATGGCTACACCTTC	CATSNPRVDRADYGYTF
.	TRBJ1-1	.	17	TRBV15	TGTGCCACCAGCCAAGAAATCAGAGACAGGACTAACACTGAAGCTTTCTTT	CATSQEIRDRTNTEAFF
.	TRBJ1-5	.	13	TRBV6-5	TGTGCCAGCAGTTATTCACAGGTTCAGCCCCAGCATTTT	CASSYSQVQPQHF
once	TRBJ2-7	.	18	TRBV4-1	TGCGCCAGCAGCCAAGATGAGCACAGCCAGTCTAACCCCTACGAGCAGTACTTC	CASSQDEHSQSNPYEQYF
.	TRBJ1-1	.	15	TRBV27	TGTGCCAGCAGTTTATCTCTCGGGCAGAACACTGAAGCTTTCTTT	CASSLSLGQNTEAFF
.	TRBJ2-7	.	15	TRBV19	TGTGCCAGTAGTAATAAGGACACCGGGGTACGGGCCCAGTACTTC	CASSNKDTGVRAQYF
.	TRBJ2-7	TRBD2	19	TRBV27	TGTGCCAGCAGTCCCTTGAGCCTGTGGGCTAGCGGGGATTCCTACGAGCAGTACTTC	CASSPLSLWASGDSYEQYF
once	TRBJ2-7	TRBD1	16	TRBV11-2	TGTGCCAGCAGCCTGAAAGACAGGGGCGCCTCCTACGAGCAGTACTTC	CASSLKDRGASYEQYF
once	TRBJ1-2	TRBD1	15	TRBV27	TGTGCCAGCAGTCGGGACAGGGGGATTTACTATGGCTACACCTTC	CASSRDRGIYYGYTF
.	TRBJ1-2	.	14	TRBV4-1	TGCGCCAGCAGCCAAGGGCCCGGGGGCTATGGCTACACCTTC	CASSQGPGGYGYTF
once	TRBJ2-7	.	13	TRBV7-7	TGTGCCAGCAGCTTTGGAACGAATGGCGAGCAGTACTTC	CASSFGTNGEQYF
.	TRBJ2-2	TRBD2	18	TRBV7-9	TGTGCCAGCAGCTTAGCTTGGGCTAGCGGAGAGAACACCGGGGAGCTGTTTTTT	CASSLAWASGENTGELFF
once	TRBJ2-7	TRBD2	13	TRBV5-1	TGCGCCAGCAGCTTGAGCGGGGCCCTCGAGCAGTACTTC	CASSLSGALEQYF
once	TRBJ2-1	.	14	TRBV28	TGTGCCAGCAGTTTACGCAGGACGCGGGATGAGCAGTTCTTC	CASSLRRTRDEQFF
.	TRBJ2-7	TRBD1	15	TRBV28	TGTGCCAGCAGTCCGGACAGGGGATTATGGGGTGAGCAGTACTTC	CASSPDRGLWGEQYF
.	TRBJ2-1	TRBD1	15	TRBV5-1	TGCGCCAGCAGCTTGAGACAGGGGGTCTACAATGAGCAGTTCTTC	CASSLRQGVYNEQFF
.	TRBJ2-1	TRBD2	16	TRBV13	TGTGCCAGCAGCCTGCAGCGGGAGGTCTCCTACAATGAGCAGTTCTTC	CASSLQREVSYNEQFF
.	TRBJ2-3	.	13	TRBV7-3	TGTGCCAGCTCGGTACTTGTCTCAGATACGCAGTATTTT	CASSVLVSDTQYF
once	TRBJ1-4	.	16	TRBV27	TGTGCCAGCAGTTCAACCCTCTGGGGGCTTGGTGAAAAACTGTTTTTT	CASSSTLWGLGEKLFF
.	TRBJ1-4	.	16	TRBV7-9	TGTGCCAGCAGCTTTGGGAGGGTTGGCACTAATGAAAAACTGTTTTTT	CASSFGRVGTNEKLFF
.	TRBJ1-5	TRBD1	14	TRBV29-1	TGCAGCGTTGCGACAGGGGCCCCCCTAGAGCCCCAGCATTTT	CSVATGAPLEPQHF
.	TRBJ1-2	TRBD1	15	TRBV7-9	TGTGCCAGCAGCTTAGGGGACAGCCGAAGGTATGGCTACACCTTC	CASSLGDSRRYGYTF
.	TRBJ2-3	TRBD2	16	TRBV7-9	TGTGCCAGCAGTCTAAGCGGGAGGGCCCTCGCAGATACGCAGTATTTT	CASSLSGRALADTQYF
.	TRBJ2-1	TRBD1	16	TRBV4-1	TGCGCCAGCAGCCAAGGGGACAGGGGTTACTACAATGAGCAGTTCTTC	CASSQGDRGYYNEQFF
once	TRBJ1-5	TRBD1	14	TRBV29-1	TGCAGCGTTTTGGAGGGGGCAAGCAATCAGCCCCAGCATTTT	CSVLEGASNQPQHF